The 19 T cell receptor beta chains in this list originate from one sample, sequenced in a study of cytomegalovirus exposure and HLA in healthy donors. Produced via immunoSEQ multiplex PCR; TCRdb's table is partial and in-frame only. The sample shows roughly 100,000 clones, roughly 86% of them seen only once. The sample was PBMCs. Receptors originate from a woman under 30 in good health and CMV-seropositive.

The chain uses TRBV2 and TRBJ2-5; D unresolved. Per germline, CDR1 SNHLY and CDR2 FYNNEI. The CDR3 runs to 12 residues. With 2 bases removed from V and 5 bases from J, the gap between germline ends came to 6 bases. Written as DNA, the CDR3 is TGTGCCAGCAGTGAATTCGGGGAGACCCAGTACTTC. Translated, it gives CASSEFGETQYF.

The chain combines TRBV4-1 with TRBJ2-3, with 8 bases identical to TRBD2. This CDR3 is built from 20 residues. The V gene's germline CDR1 is MGHRA and CDR2 YSYEKL. The trim removed 1 base at V and 4 bases at J, leaving 19 bases unmatched. This CDR3 reads CASSQVRLREAGDLADTQYF. The CDR3 DNA reads TGCGCCAGCAGCCAAGTTAGGTTGAGGGAAGCGGGGGATCTGGCAGATACGCAGTATTTT.

The chain uses TRBV11-3 and TRBJ1-2; D perhaps matches TRBD1 (5 bases). V lost 2 bases, J lost 7 bases, and 11 bases lay in between. The germline gives CDR1 SGHNT, CDR2 YENEEA. This CDR3 is 13 amino acids long. The CDR3 coding sequence is TGTGCCAGCAGCTTATCAGGGCCGGGTGGCTACACCTTC. Its translation: CASSLSGPGGYTF.

This sequence joins TRBV5-4 and TRBJ1-2; D is perhaps TRBD1 (6 bases). Germline V gene data show CDR1 as SGHNT and CDR2 as YYREEE (reference sequence). V lost 4 bases, J lost 7 bases, and 14 bases lay in between. The CDR3 contains 13 residues. In nucleotides, the CDR3 is TGTGCCAGCAGCCCTACAGGGTATAGTGGCTACACCTTC. Protein: CASSPTGYSGYTF.

The CDR3 here is CASSPTGPGYTF. As DNA, the CDR3 is TGTGCCAGCAGCCCGACAGGGCCCGGCTACACCTTC. The chain recombines TRBV7-9 with TRBJ1-2; 7 bases line up with TRBD1. V shed 5 bases and J 8 bases; nucleotides not matched to a gene: 5. The CDR3 has 12 residues. The germline CDR1 and CDR2 sequences are SEHNR and FQNEAQ (reference sequence).

The V call is TRBV5-8, the J call TRBJ2-3; tentative D call: TRBD2 (7 bases). Trimming stripped 3 bases from V and 2 bases from J, with 13 bases between. Germline V gives CDR1 SGHTS, CDR2 YDEGEE. The CDR3 length is 15 residues. CDR3 coding DNA: TGTGCCAGCAGCTCTTCGGGGGGACACACAGATACGCAGTATTTT. Its protein is CASSSSGGHTDTQYF.

The chain recombines TRBV5-6 with TRBJ2-7; D remains ambiguous. V was cut by 4 bases and J by 3 bases, with 5 bases left in between. The CDR3 has 11 amino acids. CDR1 is SGHDT and CDR2 is YYEEEE in the germline V gene. CDR3 DNA: TGTGCCAGCAGCCTTAACTACGAGCAGTACTTC. This encodes CASSLNYEQYF.

The V and J genes are TRBV6-1 and TRBJ2-7; unclear D gene. The CDR3 consists of 13 residues. Germline loops: CDR1 MNHNS, CDR2 SASEGT. V dropped 1 base and J dropped 3 bases, with 7 bases sitting between them. The CDR3 here is CASSEVSIYEQYF. Here the CDR3 DNA reads TGTGCCAGCAGTGAAGTATCTATCTACGAGCAGTACTTC.

The chain links TRBV29-1 to TRBJ2-3, with D possibly being TRBD1 (6 bases). The V end was cut by 7 bases, the J end by 0 bases, with 11 bases between. Germline-derived CDR1 and CDR2 are SQVTM and ANQGSEA. This CDR3 has 13 amino acids. The CDR3 sequence is CSGAQGSTDTQYF. The CDR3 bases are TGCAGCGGTGCCCAGGGGAGCACAGATACGCAGTATTTT.

The chain joins TRBV10-3 to TRBJ2-5, with 7 bases aligning to TRBD2. Germline lookup yields CDR1 ENHRY and CDR2 SYGVKD. J lost 5 bases, V lost 5 bases, and 5 bases had no gene match. The CDR3 length is 13 residues. CDR3 nucleotides: TGTGCCATCAGTAATGTGGGGGGGGAGACCCAGTACTTC. It specifies CAISNVGGETQYF.

This rearrangement joins TRBV12-5 to TRBJ1-5, with D possibly being TRBD1 (5 bases). There are 15 residues in the CDR3. The V gene lost 7 bases and the J gene lost 0 bases, with 13 bases spanning the gap. The germline V gene encodes CDR1 LGHNT and CDR2 FRNRAP. For the CDR3, the DNA is TGTGCTAGTGTCGAGACAGAAAGTAGCAATCAGCCCCAGCATTTT. Translated: CASVETESSNQPQHF.

The chain joins TRBV6-5 to TRBJ1-2; 8 bases line up with TRBD1. The CDR3 has 13 amino acids. Trimming cost V 5 bases and J 7 bases; bases outside gene matches: 6. Per the germline V gene, CDR1 is MNHEY and CDR2 is SVGAGI. The CDR3 coding sequence is TGTGCCAGCAGTGACAGGGGTCGCGGTGGCTACACCTTC. This codes for CASSDRGRGGYTF.

The rearrangement links TRBV9 to TRBJ1-6; D remains unclear. V shed 0 bases and J shed 2 bases, with 6 bases lying between them. The CDR3 totals 15 residues. Germline V gene sequence: CDR1 SGDLS, CDR2 YYNGEE. CDR3: CASSVGLTYNSPLHF. In DNA form, the CDR3 reads TGTGCCAGCAGCGTAGGGCTCACCTATAATTCACCCCTCCACTTT.

The chain links TRBV5-6 to TRBJ2-1; D unclear. V shed 2 bases and J shed 5 bases, with 14 bases lying between them. Germline assignment: CDR1 SGHDT and CDR2 YYEEEE. CDR3 length equals 15 residues. The CDR3, as DNA: TGTGCCAGCAGCTTTTTACAGCCCGGCCACAATGAGCAGTTCTTC. Translating gives CASSFLQPGHNEQFF.

V and J are TRBV28 and TRBJ1-2; 7 positions agree with TRBD1. With 5 bases clipped from V and 0 bases from J, the junction kept 18 bases outside the gene matches. CDR3 length: 19 amino acids. Germline CDR1 reads MDHEN; CDR2 reads SYDVKM. The CDR3 protein is CASSDPLDRSRGSNYGYTF. The DNA of the CDR3 is TGTGCCAGCAGTGACCCCTTGGACAGGTCTAGGGGGTCTAACTATGGCTACACCTTC.

This rearrangement joins TRBV2 to TRBJ2-3; TRBD2 aligns across 13 bases. Trimming took 9 bases from V and 2 from J; bases not matched to a gene: 5. The CDR3 is 15 amino acids. Germline lookup yields CDR1 SNHLY and CDR2 FYNNEI. CDR3 residues: CARSGLAGFTDTQYF. The CDR3 nucleotides read TGTGCCAGGTCGGGACTAGCGGGATTCACAGATACGCAGTATTTT.

The chain uses TRBV29-1 and TRBJ1-2, with TRBD1 matching 7 bases. Per germline, CDR1 SQVTM and CDR2 ANQGSEA. The length of the CDR3 is 14 residues. The V gene end was trimmed by 0 bases and the J gene end by 7 bases; junction bases not matched to a gene: 8. This CDR3 reads CSVEDLKGALGYTF. For the CDR3, the DNA is TGCAGCGTTGAAGACCTGAAGGGGGCTCTTGGCTACACCTTC.

This chain uses TRBV19 with TRBJ1-2; tentative D call: TRBD1 (6 bases). Germline CDR1 LNHDA, CDR2 SQIVND (reference sequence). The CDR3 is 12 amino acids. With 3 bases removed from V and 7 bases from J, the gap between germline ends came to 9 bases. The CDR3 coding sequence is TGTGCCAGTAGTATTTGGGGGCTTGGCTACACCTTC. Its translation: CASSIWGLGYTF.

The chain uses TRBV5-1 and TRBJ1-3; D possibly corresponds to TRBD1 (5 bases). Germline lookup yields CDR1 SGHRS and CDR2 YFSETQ. This CDR3 comprises 15 residues. Trimming shortened V by 0 bases and J by 2 bases, and 9 bases separated the two germline ends. CDR3 sequence: CASSLAAGTGNTIYF. DNA for the CDR3: TGCGCCAGCAGCTTGGCCGCAGGGACTGGAAACACCATATATTTT.